This T cell receptor (beta chain) was observed in a study of regulatory T cells in long-lasting Graves disease. The V end lost 4 bases, the J end lost 1 base, and 11 bases lay between the germline ends. Germline V gene sequence: CDR1 SGHNT, CDR2 YYREEE (reference sequence). The CDR3 runs 15 residues. Time point reported: newly diagnosed GD, antithyroid drugs for less than 3 months. Extracted PBMC RNA gave rise to the TCR library. TCR beta libraries were built with iRepertoire HTBI primers and Arm-PCR of CDR3 regions. TCRdb re-derived calls from the multiplex PCR reads in MiXCR, one entry per CDR3 protein. Altogether 360,000 or so distinct CDR3 sequences are present, 15% to 20% being singletons, with the ten largest covering around 20%. These data were also reused for a study on T cells in Graves' hyperthyroidism and ophthalmopathy.

The rearrangement links TRBV5-4 to TRBJ2-2; D perhaps matches TRBD1 (6 bases). This specimen was peripheral blood mononuclear cells (PBMCs), taken at new diagnosis, from a patient treated with antithyroid drugs. This clonotype was sampled from a woman aged 18-29 years with Graves disease. The DNA of the CDR3 is TGTGCCAGCAGCCCACAGGGATTGAACACCGGGGAGCTGTTTTTT. Its translation is CASSPQGLNTGELFF.